This T cell receptor (beta chain) derives from a study of T cell changes during pregnancy in multiple sclerosis. Sequencing was performed with immunoSEQ multiplex PCR; in TCRdb, only in-frame clones are kept and a portion is missing. The sample holds nearly 110,000 clones, less than 95% seen once. The input for sequencing was peripheral blood, taken in the third trimester of pregnancy. The clonotype comes from a female donor in good health, enrolled as a control in a pregnancy study.

The CDR3 DNA sequence: TGTGCCAGCAGCCCAGCCGGGAGAGGATACGAGCAGTACTTC. Translating gives CASSPAGRGYEQYF. The chain couples TRBV7-9 to TRBJ2-7, with a weak D call TRBD2 (6 bases). Germline assignment: CDR1 SEHNR and CDR2 FQNEAQ (reference sequence). This CDR3 has 14 amino acids. The V end was cut by 5 bases, the J end by 4 bases, with 15 bases between.